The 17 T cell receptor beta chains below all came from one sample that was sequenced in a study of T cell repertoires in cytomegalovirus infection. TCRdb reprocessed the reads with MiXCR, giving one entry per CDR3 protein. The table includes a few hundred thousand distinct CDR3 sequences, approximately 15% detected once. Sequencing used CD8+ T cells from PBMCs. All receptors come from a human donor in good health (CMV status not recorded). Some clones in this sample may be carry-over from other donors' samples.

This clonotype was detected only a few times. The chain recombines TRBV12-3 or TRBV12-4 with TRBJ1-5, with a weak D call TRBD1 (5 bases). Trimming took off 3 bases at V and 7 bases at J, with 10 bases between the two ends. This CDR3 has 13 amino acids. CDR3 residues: CASSFAGSQPQHF. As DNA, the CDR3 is TGTGCCAGCAGTTTTGCAGGGTCCCAGCCCCAGCATTTT.

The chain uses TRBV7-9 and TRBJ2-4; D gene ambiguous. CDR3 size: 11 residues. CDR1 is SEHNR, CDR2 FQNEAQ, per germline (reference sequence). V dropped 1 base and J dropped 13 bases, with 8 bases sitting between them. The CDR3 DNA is TGTGCCAGCAGCTTAGTTGGGATGCAGTACTTC. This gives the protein CASSLVGMQYF.

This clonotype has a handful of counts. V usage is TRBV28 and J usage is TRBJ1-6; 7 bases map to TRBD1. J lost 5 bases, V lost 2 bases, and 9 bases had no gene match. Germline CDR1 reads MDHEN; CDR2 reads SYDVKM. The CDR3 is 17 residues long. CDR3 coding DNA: TGTGCCAGCAGTTTAAGGTCGGGGACAGATCATAATTCACCCCTCCACTTT. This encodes CASSLRSGTDHNSPLHF.

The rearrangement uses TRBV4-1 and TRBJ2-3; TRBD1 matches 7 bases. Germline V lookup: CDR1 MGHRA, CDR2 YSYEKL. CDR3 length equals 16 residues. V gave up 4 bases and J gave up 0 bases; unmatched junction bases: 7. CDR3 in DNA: TGCGCCAGCAGCCGGACGGGACAGACTAGCACAGATACGCAGTATTTT. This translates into CASSRTGQTSTDTQYF.

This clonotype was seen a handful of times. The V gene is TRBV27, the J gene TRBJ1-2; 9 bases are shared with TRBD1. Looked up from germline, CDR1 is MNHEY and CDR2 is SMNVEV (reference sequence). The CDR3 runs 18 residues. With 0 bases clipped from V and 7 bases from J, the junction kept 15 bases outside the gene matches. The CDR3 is CASSLSLATRTGESGYTF. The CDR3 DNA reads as TGTGCCAGCAGTTTATCGCTAGCCACACGGACAGGGGAGAGTGGCTACACCTTC.

The CDR3 nucleotides are TGTGCCAGCAGTTACTCGCCCTCCTACAATGAGCAGTTCTTC. Protein product: CASSYSPSYNEQFF. V gene TRBV6-5 combines with J gene TRBJ2-1; D gene uncertain. Between the trimmed V and J ends, which lost 0 bases and 0 bases, there was a span of 3 bases. The CDR3 is 14 residues long. Germline loops: CDR1 MNHEY, CDR2 SVGAGI.

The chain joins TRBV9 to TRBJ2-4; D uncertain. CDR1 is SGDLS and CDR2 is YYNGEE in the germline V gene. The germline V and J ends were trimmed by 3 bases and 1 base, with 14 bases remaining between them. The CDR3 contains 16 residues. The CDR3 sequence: CASSDGISDAKNIQYF. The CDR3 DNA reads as TGTGCCAGCAGCGATGGGATCTCGGACGCCAAAAACATTCAGTACTTC.

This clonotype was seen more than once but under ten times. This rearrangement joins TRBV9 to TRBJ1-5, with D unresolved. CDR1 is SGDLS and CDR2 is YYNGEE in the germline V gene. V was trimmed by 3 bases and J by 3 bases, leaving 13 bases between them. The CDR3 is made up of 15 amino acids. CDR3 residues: CASSASVGNNQPQHF. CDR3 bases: TGTGCCAGCAGCGCTTCCGTCGGGAACAATCAGCCCCAGCATTTT.

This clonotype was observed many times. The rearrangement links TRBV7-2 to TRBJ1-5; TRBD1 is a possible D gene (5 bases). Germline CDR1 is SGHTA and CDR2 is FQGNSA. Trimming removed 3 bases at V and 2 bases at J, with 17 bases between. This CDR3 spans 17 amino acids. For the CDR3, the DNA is TGTGCCAGCAGCTTGACCGGGGCCCCTTGGGGCAATCAGCCCCAGCATTTT. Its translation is CASSLTGAPWGNQPQHF. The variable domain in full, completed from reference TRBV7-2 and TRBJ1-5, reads GAGVSQSPSNKVTEKGKDVELRCDPISGHTALYWYRQSLGQGLEFLIYFQGNSAPDKSGLPSDRFSAERTGGSVSTLTIQRTQQEDSAVYLCASSLTGAPWGNQPQHFGDGTRLSIL.

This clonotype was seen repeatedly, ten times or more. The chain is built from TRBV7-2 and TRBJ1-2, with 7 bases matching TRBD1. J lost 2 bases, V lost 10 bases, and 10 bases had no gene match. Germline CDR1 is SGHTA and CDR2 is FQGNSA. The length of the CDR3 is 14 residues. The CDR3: CATQSRGRNYGYTF. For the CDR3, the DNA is TGTGCCACCCAGAGTAGGGGGCGGAACTATGGCTACACCTTC.

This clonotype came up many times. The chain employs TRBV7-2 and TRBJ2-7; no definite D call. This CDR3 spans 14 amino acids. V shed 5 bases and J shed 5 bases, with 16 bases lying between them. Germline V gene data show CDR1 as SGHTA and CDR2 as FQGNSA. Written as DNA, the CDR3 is TGTGCCAGCAGCGGTAGGGTTATCTCGGACGAGCAGTACTTC. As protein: CASSGRVISDEQYF.

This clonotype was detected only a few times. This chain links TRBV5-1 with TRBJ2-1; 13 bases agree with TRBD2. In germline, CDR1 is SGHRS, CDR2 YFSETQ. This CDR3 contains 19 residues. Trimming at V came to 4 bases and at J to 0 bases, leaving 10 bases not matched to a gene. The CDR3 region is CASSTPGLAGQSSYNEQFF. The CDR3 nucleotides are TGCGCCAGCAGCACGCCGGGACTAGCGGGGCAGAGCTCCTACAATGAGCAGTTCTTC. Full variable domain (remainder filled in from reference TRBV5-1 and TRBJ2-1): KAGVTQTPRYLIKTRGQQVTLSCSPISGHRSVSWYQQTPGQGLQFLFEYFSETQRNKGNFPGRFSGRQFSNSRSEMNVSTLELGDSALYLCASSTPGLAGQSSYNEQFFGPGTRLTVL.

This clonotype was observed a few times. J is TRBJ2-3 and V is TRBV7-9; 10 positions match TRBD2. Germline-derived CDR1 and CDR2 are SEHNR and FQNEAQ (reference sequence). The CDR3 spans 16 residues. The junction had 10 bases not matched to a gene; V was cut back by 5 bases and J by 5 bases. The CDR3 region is CASSLRAGGLGDTQYF. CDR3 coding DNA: TGTGCCAGCAGCCTCCGAGCGGGGGGGCTCGGAGATACGCAGTATTTT.

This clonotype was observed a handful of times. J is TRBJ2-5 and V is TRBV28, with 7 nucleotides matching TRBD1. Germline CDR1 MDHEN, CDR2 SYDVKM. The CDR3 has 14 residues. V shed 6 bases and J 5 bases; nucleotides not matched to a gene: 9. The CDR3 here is CASSNNRGWETQYF. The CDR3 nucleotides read TGTGCCAGCAGCAACAACAGGGGCTGGGAGACCCAGTACTTC.

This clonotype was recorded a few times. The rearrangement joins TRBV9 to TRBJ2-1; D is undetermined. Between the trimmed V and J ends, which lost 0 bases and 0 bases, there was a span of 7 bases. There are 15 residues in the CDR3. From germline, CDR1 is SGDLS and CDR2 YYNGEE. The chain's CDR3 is CASSVVANSYNEQFF. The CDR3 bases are TGTGCCAGCAGCGTAGTGGCGAACTCCTACAATGAGCAGTTCTTC. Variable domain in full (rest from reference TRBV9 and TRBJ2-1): DSGVTQTPKHLITATGQRVTLRCSPRSGDLSVYWYQQSLDQGLQFLIQYYNGEERAKGNILERFSAQQFPDLHSELNLSSLELGDSALYFCASSVVANSYNEQFFGPGTRLTVL.

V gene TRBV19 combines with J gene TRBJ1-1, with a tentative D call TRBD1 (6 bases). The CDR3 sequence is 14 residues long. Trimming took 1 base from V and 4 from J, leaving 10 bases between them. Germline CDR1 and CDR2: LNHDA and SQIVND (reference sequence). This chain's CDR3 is CASSIGQAGTEAFF. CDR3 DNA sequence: TGTGCCAGTAGTATAGGACAGGCCGGCACTGAAGCTTTCTTT.

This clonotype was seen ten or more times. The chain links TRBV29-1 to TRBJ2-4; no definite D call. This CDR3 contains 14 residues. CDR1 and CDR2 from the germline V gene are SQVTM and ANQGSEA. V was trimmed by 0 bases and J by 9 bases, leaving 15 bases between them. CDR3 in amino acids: CSVEDSGGEGIQYF. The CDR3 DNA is TGCAGCGTTGAAGATTCTGGCGGAGAAGGCATTCAGTACTTC. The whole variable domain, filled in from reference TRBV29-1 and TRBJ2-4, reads SAVISQKPSRDICQRGTSLTIQCQVDSQVTMMFWYRQQPGQSLTLIATANQGSEATYESGFVIDKFPISRPNLTFSTLTVSNMSPEDSSIYLCSVEDSGGEGIQYFGAGTRLSVL.